Listed below are T cell receptor beta chains from one sample, sequenced in a study of cytomegalovirus exposure and HLA in healthy donors. The method was immunoSEQ multiplex PCR; TCRdb's version includes in-frame clones alone and lacks a portion of them. The sample records 100,000 to 150,000 clones, approximately 81% being singletons. The specimen sequenced was PBMCs. The receptor set was obtained from a woman aged 25 to 45 in good health and CMV-seronegative. The CDR3 runs from the conserved cysteine through the conserved F or W. A D gene is named only where the DNA matches it firmly. For some rows the clone size is stated as once, few or many, or as a class when expanded; others skip it.

J | length | D | size | V | DNA | CDR3
TRBJ1-1 | 14 | . | . | TRBV7-9 | TGTGCCAGCAGCTTAGCTCTCGAGGCTTCTGAAGCTTTCTTT | CASSLALEASEAFF
TRBJ2-2 | 12 | . | once | TRBV13 | TGTGCCAGCAGCTTACTCACCGGGGAGCTGTTTTTT | CASSLLTGELFF
TRBJ2-7 | 16 | TRBD2 | . | TRBV23-1 | TGCGCCAGCAGTCAAGGGACTAGCGGGGGCTCCTACGAGCAGTACTTC | CASSQGTSGGSYEQYF
TRBJ2-7 | 13 | . | . | TRBV30 | TGTGCCTGGAGAAGGGGGACCCCCTACGAGCAGTACTTC | CAWRRGTPYEQYF
TRBJ1-2 | 14 | TRBD1 | . | TRBV25-1 | TGTGCCAGCAGTGAAAACAGGGGTGGCGATGGCTACACCTTC | CASSENRGGDGYTF
TRBJ2-3 | 15 | . | . | TRBV10-3 | TGTGCCATCAGTGACGCAGGGATAGGCACAGATACGCAGTATTTT | CAISDAGIGTDTQYF
TRBJ2-1 | 14 | . | . | TRBV7-2 | TGTGCCAGCAGCTTAGTTGGGGCCGTTTATGAGCAGTTCTTC | CASSLVGAVYEQFF
TRBJ2-5 | 17 | TRBD2 | . | TRBV7-2 | TGTGCCAGCAGCTTAGTCCCAAGCGGGGGGGCCCGGGAGACCCAGTACTTC | CASSLVPSGGARETQYF
TRBJ1-3 | 17 | . | once | TRBV6-1 | TGTGCCAGCAGTGCTCCTCTAGGACAGCCTTCTGGAAACACCATATATTTT | CASSAPLGQPSGNTIYF
TRBJ1-1 | 13 | TRBD1 | . | TRBV30 | TGTGCCTGGACCCAAGGGGGCCAGAAGGAAGCTTTCTTT | CAWTQGGQKEAFF
TRBJ1-5 | 16 | . | medium-sized | TRBV7-8 | TGTGCCAGCTGCCCTTCAGGTTCTCCCGTCAGGCAGCCCCAGCATTTT | CASCPSGSPVRQPQHF
TRBJ2-2 | 17 | . | . | TRBV7-2 | TGTGCCAGCAGCTTCCCTTTGAGGCGGAAGAACACCGGGGAGCTGTTTTTT | CASSFPLRRKNTGELFF
TRBJ1-5 | 16 | . | . | TRBV6-1 | TGTGCCAGCAGTGAAGCCCCCCAGGTTAGCAATCAGCCCCAGCATTTT | CASSEAPQVSNQPQHF
TRBJ1-6 | 12 | . | . | TRBV6-5 | TGTGCCAGCAAGGCAGACTTTTCACCCCTCCACTTT | CASKADFSPLHF
TRBJ1-2 | 14 | . | . | TRBV19 | TGTGCCAGTAGTATAGGGACTGCTAACTATGGCTACACCTTC | CASSIGTANYGYTF
TRBJ2-5 | 16 | TRBD2 | once | TRBV2 | TGTGCCAGCAGTGAAGGGCTAGCGGGGGGTTGGGAGACCCAGTACTTC | CASSEGLAGGWETQYF
TRBJ1-1 | 13 | . | . | TRBV19 | TGTGCCAGTAGTTACCAGGGAATCACTGAAGCTTTCTTT | CASSYQGITEAFF
TRBJ1-1 | 15 | TRBD1 | . | TRBV19 | TGTGCCAGTAGCTCTACCCCAACAGGGGTCACTGAAGCTTTCTTT | CASSSTPTGVTEAFF
TRBJ1-1 | 16 | TRBD1 | few | TRBV5-1 | TGCGCCAGCAGCCCCAGTATAAGGACAGGGGGCACTGAAGCTTTCTTT | CASSPSIRTGGTEAFF
TRBJ1-1 | 15 | TRBD1 | . | TRBV2 | TGTGCCAGCCTCAGGACAGGGTTGTCGAACACTGAAGCTTTCTTT | CASLRTGLSNTEAFF
TRBJ2-3 | 15 | TRBD2 | . | TRBV12-5 | TGTGCTAGTGGTTTATTTAGCGGGGGGGCCCCTACGCAGTATTTT | CASGLFSGGAPTQYF
TRBJ2-7 | 14 | . | . | TRBV11-3 | TGTGCCAGCCACGACTCATTGAGCTCCTACGAGCAGTACTTC | CASHDSLSSYEQYF
TRBJ1-3 | 16 | . | . | TRBV6-5 | TGTGCCAGCAGTTACGGGCCGTCGCTCCCTGGAAACACCATATATTTT | CASSYGPSLPGNTIYF
TRBJ1-4 | 15 | . | . | TRBV4-1 | TGCGCCAGCAGCCAACCCGGGGGGCCGAATGAAAAACTGTTTTTT | CASSQPGGPNEKLFF
TRBJ1-1 | 15 | . | . | TRBV4-2 | TGTGCCAGCAGCCAAAGCGCCGCCAGGGGCGATGAAGCTTTCTTT | CASSQSAARGDEAFF
TRBJ2-7 | 13 | TRBD1 | once | TRBV15 | TGTGCCACCAGTTTGGACAGGGGAGGCGAGCAGTACTTC | CATSLDRGGEQYF
TRBJ2-1 | 15 | TRBD2 | . | TRBV5-1 | TGCGCCAGCAGCCCCTGGGATAGCGGGGACAATGAGCAGTTCTTC | CASSPWDSGDNEQFF
TRBJ2-3 | 13 | . | . | TRBV5-6 | TGTGCCAGCAGATTAGGGACTACAGATACGCAGTATTTT | CASRLGTTDTQYF
TRBJ2-7 | 15 | TRBD2 | . | TRBV10-2 | TGCGCCAGCATCCAGATGAGCGGGGGGGCCTACGAGCAGTACTTC | CASIQMSGGAYEQYF
TRBJ2-7 | 14 | TRBD1 | . | TRBV13 | TGTGCCAGCAGCCCTGGGCAGGGGGCCTACGAGCAGTACTTC | CASSPGQGAYEQYF
TRBJ1-4 | 16 | . | . | TRBV19 | TGTGCCAGTAGTAGCCTGACCGGAGCAACTAATGAAAAACTGTTTTTT | CASSSLTGATNEKLFF
TRBJ2-1 | 16 | TRBD2 | once | TRBV27 | TGTGCCAGCAGTTTACCCAATTGGCGGGGGGACAATGAGCAGTTCTTC | CASSLPNWRGDNEQFF
TRBJ1-2 | 14 | . | . | TRBV11-2 | TGTGCCAGCAGCTTAGCCTCAGGTATCTATGGCTACACCTTC | CASSLASGIYGYTF
TRBJ2-1 | 17 | TRBD2 | . | TRBV10-3 | TGTGCCATCAGTGACCCCCGGCTAGCGGGGGGACCCAATGAGCAGTTCTTC | CAISDPRLAGGPNEQFF
TRBJ1-2 | 14 | . | . | TRBV7-2 | TGTGCCAGCAGCTCGGACTGGACCCCACGTGGCTACACCTTC | CASSSDWTPRGYTF
TRBJ2-1 | 13 | . | . | TRBV2 | TGTGCCAGCTCGGGGGAAGCCTACAATGAGCAGTTCTTC | CASSGEAYNEQFF
TRBJ2-1 | 14 | . | . | TRBV29-1 | TGCAGCGTTGAAGCTAGCGTAGGGATCAATGAGCAGTTCTTC | CSVEASVGINEQFF
TRBJ2-1 | 16 | TRBD2 | . | TRBV6-4 | TGTGCCAGCAGTGACGGGACTAGCGGCTCCTACAATGAGCAGTTCTTC | CASSDGTSGSYNEQFF
TRBJ1-3 | 13 | TRBD1 | . | TRBV10-3 | TGTGCCACCACAGGGGTCTCTGGAAACACCATATATTTT | CATTGVSGNTIYF
TRBJ2-5 | 15 | TRBD1 | . | TRBV19 | TGTGCCAGTAGTAGTAGACAGGGGTCGGGAGAGACCCAGTACTTC | CASSSRQGSGETQYF
TRBJ2-2 | 15 | . | . | TRBV27 | TGTGCCAGCAGTCTACAGGTTGGGGACACCGGGGAGCTGTTTTTT | CASSLQVGDTGELFF
TRBJ2-3 | 16 | . | . | TRBV9 | TGTGCCAGCAGCCTAGGGGAGGAGGGGGCTTCAGATACGCAGTATTTT | CASSLGEEGASDTQYF